The 9 T cell receptor beta chains below were found in one sample sequenced in a study of T cell clones after liver transplantation. Measured with immunoSEQ multiplex PCR; TCRdb has only the in-frame clones, and not every one. The top ten clones hold around 0.83% of a sample with about 120,000 clones, about nine tenths of them seen once. The source material was CD4+ T cells from blood, sampled 12 months after liver transplant. These receptor sequences come from a human patient who received a liver transplant. Some of the T cells may derive from the graft donor.

The genes are TRBV7-8 and TRBJ1-2; 7 nucleotides align to TRBD1. The CDR3 runs to 13 residues. Germline V gives CDR1 SGHVS, CDR2 FQNEAQ. The junction had 11 bases not matched to a gene; V was cut back by 6 bases and J by 10 bases. DNA for the CDR3: TGTGCCAGCAGTTATGACAGGGAAAACCACTACACCTTC. Protein sequence: CASSYDRENHYTF.

The V gene is TRBV2, the J gene TRBJ2-1; the match to TRBD2 covers 7 bases. Germline CDR1 SNHLY, CDR2 FYNNEI. J lost 2 bases, V lost 5 bases, and 6 bases had no gene match. CDR3 length: 15 residues. CDR3 in amino acids: CASSRGSSAYNEQFF. CDR3 DNA: TGTGCCAGCAGTCGCGGGAGTTCGGCCTACAATGAGCAGTTCTTC.

The rearrangement uses TRBV5-4 and TRBJ2-2, with 8 nucleotides matching TRBD2. The CDR3 spans 15 residues. Unmatched junction bases numbered 7, after V lost 2 bases and J lost 7 bases. Per the germline V gene, CDR1 is SGHNT and CDR2 is YYREEE (reference sequence). The CDR3 DNA sequence: TGTGCCAGCAGCTTAGCGGGAGTCTCAAACGGGGAGCTGTTTTTT. Translation: CASSLAGVSNGELFF. The full variable domain, its missing parts supplied by reference TRBV5-4 and TRBJ2-2, is ETGVTQSPTHLIKTRGQQVTLRCSSQSGHNTVSWYQQALGQGPQFIFQYYREEENGRGNFPPRFSGLQFPNYSSELNVNALELDDSALYLCASSLAGVSNGELFFGEGSRLTVL.

This clone appeared many times. The CDR3 loop is CASSQGMETEAFF. In DNA form, the CDR3 reads TGCGCCAGCAGCCAAGGAATGGAAACTGAAGCTTTCTTT. The chain recombines TRBV4-1 with TRBJ1-1; D is ambiguous. V was cut by 1 base and J by 5 bases, with 8 bases left in between. In germline, CDR1 is MGHRA, CDR2 YSYEKL. The CDR3 extends over 13 amino acids.

The rearrangement links TRBV19 to TRBJ2-2; D might be TRBD2 (6 bases). Germline CDR1 and CDR2: LNHDA and SQIVND (reference sequence). The CDR3 runs to 14 residues. Trimming left V 7 bases short and J 4 bases short, with 13 bases between. The CDR3: CASKVRGLTGELFF. CDR3 in DNA: TGTGCCAGTAAGGTGAGGGGACTCACCGGGGAGCTGTTTTTT.

CDR3 sequence: CASSRGGGGANVLTF. DNA of the CDR3: TGTGCCAGCAGCCGAGGGGGCGGTGGGGCCAACGTCCTGACTTTC. The chain uses TRBV7-3 and TRBJ2-6; 7 bases line up with TRBD1. The CDR3 runs 15 residues. V was pared by 5 bases and J by 3 bases, with 4 bases of the junction left unmatched. Germline CDR1 reads SGHTA; CDR2 reads FQGTGA.

Here the CDR3 reads CASSEATPRGGQYF. The CDR3, as DNA: TGTGCCAGCAGTGAAGCCACCCCCCGGGGCGGGCAGTACTTC. This chain links TRBV2 with TRBJ2-7; D may match TRBD1 or TRBD2 (5 bases each). Trimming left V 0 bases short and J 9 bases short, with 15 bases between. Germline V lookup: CDR1 SNHLY, CDR2 FYNNEI. The CDR3 contains 14 residues.

The chain links TRBV11-2 to TRBJ2-5, with D unresolved. CDR1 SGHAT and CDR2 FQNNGV come from the germline V gene. The CDR3 runs 13 residues. Trimming pared 6 bases from V and 5 bases from J, leaving 13 bases between. The DNA for the CDR3 is TGTGCCAGCAGTCAAACCTACCGGGAGACCCAGTACTTC. This encodes CASSQTYRETQYF.

This clone was seen more than once but under ten times. The chain recombines TRBV5-1 with TRBJ1-2, with 7 positions matching TRBD1. Unmatched junction bases numbered 3, after V lost 0 bases and J lost 4 bases. CDR3 size: 14 residues. CDR1 is SGHRS and CDR2 is YFSETQ in the germline V gene. CDR3 coding DNA: TGCGCCAGCAGCTTGGAGGGGACAGTCTATGGCTACACCTTC. This codes for CASSLEGTVYGYTF.